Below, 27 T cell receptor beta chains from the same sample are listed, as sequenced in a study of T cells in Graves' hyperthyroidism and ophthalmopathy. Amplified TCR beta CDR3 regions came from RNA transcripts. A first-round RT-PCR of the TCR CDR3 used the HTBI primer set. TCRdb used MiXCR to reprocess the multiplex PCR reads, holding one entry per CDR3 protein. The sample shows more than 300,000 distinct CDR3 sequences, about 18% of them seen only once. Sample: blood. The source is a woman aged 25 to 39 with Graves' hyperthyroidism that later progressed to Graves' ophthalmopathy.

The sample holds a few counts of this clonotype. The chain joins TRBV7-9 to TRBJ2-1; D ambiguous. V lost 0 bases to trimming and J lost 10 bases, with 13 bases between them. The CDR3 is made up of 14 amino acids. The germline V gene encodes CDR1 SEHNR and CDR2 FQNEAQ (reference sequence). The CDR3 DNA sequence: TGTGCCAGCAGCTTAGCGGGAAGGGATTTCGAGCAGTTCTTC. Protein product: CASSLAGRDFEQFF.

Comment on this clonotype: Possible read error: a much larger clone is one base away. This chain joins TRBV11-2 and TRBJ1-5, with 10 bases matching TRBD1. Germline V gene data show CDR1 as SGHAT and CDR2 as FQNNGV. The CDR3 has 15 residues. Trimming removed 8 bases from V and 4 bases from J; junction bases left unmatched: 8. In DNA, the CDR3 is TGTGCCAGCGGCAAAGGGACAGGGGATAATCAGCCCCAGCATTTT. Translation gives CASGKGTGDNQPQHF.

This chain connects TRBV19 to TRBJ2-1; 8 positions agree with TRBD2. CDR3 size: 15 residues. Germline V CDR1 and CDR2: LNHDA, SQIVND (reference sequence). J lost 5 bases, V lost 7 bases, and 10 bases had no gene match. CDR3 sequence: CASTMGGLADNEQFF. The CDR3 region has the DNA TGTGCCAGTACAATGGGAGGACTAGCCGACAATGAGCAGTTCTTC. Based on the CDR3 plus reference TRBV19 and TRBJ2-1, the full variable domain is DGGITQSPKYLFRKEGQNVTLSCEQNLNHDAMYWYRQDPGQGLRLIYYSQIVNDFQKGDIAEGYSVSREKKESFPLTVTSAQKNPTAFYLCASTMGGLADNEQFFGPGTRLTVL.

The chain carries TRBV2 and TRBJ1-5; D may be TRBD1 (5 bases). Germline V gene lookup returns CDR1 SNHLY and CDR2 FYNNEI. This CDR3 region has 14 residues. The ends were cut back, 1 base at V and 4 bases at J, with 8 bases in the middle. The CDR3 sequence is CASSEVAGNQPQHF. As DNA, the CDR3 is TGTGCCAGCAGTGAAGTTGCAGGGAATCAGCCCCAGCATTTT. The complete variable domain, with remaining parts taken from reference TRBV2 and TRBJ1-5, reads EPEVTQTPSHQVTQMGQEVILRCVPISNHLYFYWYRQILGQKVEFLVSFYNNEISEKSEIFDDQFSVERPDGSNFTLKIRSTKLEDSAMYFCASSEVAGNQPQHFGDGTRLSIL.

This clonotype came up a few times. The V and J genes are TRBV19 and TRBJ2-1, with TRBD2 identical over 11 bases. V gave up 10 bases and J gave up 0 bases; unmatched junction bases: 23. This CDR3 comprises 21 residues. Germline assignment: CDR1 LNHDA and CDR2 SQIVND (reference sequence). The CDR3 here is CATRKGRLAGTYESSYNEQFF. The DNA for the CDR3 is TGTGCCACCAGAAAAGGGAGACTAGCGGGGACGTATGAGAGCTCCTACAATGAGCAGTTCTTC. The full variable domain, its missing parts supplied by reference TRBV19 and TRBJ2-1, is DGGITQSPKYLFRKEGQNVTLSCEQNLNHDAMYWYRQDPGQGLRLIYYSQIVNDFQKGDIAEGYSVSREKKESFPLTVTSAQKNPTAFYLCATRKGRLAGTYESSYNEQFFGPGTRLTVL.

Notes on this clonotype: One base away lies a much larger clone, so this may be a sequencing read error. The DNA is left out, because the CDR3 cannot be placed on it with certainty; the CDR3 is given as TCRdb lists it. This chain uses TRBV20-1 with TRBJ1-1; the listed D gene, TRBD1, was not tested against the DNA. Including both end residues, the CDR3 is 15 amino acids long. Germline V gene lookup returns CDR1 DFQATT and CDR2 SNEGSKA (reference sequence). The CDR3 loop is CSAREWAGGSTEALF.

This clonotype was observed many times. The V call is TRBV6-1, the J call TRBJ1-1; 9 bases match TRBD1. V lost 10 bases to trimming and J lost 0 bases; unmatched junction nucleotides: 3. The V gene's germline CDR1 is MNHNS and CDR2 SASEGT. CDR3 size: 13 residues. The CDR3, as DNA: TGTGCCATCGACAGGGGGATGAACACTGAAGCTTTCTTT. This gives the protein CAIDRGMNTEAFF.

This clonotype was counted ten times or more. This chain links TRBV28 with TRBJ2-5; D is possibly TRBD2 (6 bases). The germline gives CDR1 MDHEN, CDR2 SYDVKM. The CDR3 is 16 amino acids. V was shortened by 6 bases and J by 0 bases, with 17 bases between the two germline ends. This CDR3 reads CASRSLTSPDQETQYF. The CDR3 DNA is TGTGCCAGCAGAAGCCTCACTAGCCCCGACCAAGAGACCCAGTACTTC.

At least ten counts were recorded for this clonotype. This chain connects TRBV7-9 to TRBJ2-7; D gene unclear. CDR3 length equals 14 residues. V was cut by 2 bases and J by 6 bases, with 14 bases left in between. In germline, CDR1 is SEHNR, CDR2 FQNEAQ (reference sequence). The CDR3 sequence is CASSLQSSQVEQYF. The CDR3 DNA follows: TGTGCCAGCAGCTTACAGTCCTCCCAGGTCGAGCAGTACTTC.

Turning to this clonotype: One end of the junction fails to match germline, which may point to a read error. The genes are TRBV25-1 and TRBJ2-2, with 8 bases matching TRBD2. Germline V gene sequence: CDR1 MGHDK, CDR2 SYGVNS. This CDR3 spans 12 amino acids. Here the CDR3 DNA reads TGTGCCAGCAGTGAATACGGGGGGGCGCTTCTTTTT. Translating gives CASSEYGGALLF.

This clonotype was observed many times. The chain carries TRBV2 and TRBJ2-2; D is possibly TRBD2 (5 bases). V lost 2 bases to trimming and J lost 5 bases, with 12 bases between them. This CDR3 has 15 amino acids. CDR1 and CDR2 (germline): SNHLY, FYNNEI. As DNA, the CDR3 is TGTGCCAGCAGTGAACCGGGGATGGGGACCGGGGAGCTGTTTTTT. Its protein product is CASSEPGMGTGELFF.

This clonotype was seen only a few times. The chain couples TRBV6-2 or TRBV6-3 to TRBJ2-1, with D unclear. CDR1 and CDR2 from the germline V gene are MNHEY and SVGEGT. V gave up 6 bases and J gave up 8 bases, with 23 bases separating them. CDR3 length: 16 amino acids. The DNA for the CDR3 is TGTGCCAGCAGGGAGTGGTTGCGGACCCGGTTGGATGAGCAGTTCTTC. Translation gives CASREWLRTRLDEQFF.

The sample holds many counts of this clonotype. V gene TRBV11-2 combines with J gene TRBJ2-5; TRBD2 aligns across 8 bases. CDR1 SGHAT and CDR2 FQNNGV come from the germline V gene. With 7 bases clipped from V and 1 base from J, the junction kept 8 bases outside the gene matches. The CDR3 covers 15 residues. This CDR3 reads CASTLIGGAQETQYF. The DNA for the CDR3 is TGTGCCAGCACCTTGATCGGGGGGGCCCAAGAGACCCAGTACTTC.

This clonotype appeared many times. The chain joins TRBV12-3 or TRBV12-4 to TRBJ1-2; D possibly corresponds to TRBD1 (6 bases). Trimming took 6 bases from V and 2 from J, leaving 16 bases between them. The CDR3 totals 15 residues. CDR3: CASSPGGGHNYGYTF. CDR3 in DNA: TGTGCCAGCAGCCCGGGGGGGGGACACAACTATGGCTACACCTTC.

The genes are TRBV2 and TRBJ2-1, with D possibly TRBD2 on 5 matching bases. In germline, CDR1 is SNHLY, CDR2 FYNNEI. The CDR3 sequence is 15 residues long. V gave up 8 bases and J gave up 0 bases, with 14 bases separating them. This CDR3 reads CASPLGSSSYNEQFF. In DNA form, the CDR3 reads TGTGCCAGCCCCTTGGGGAGTAGCTCCTACAATGAGCAGTTCTTC.

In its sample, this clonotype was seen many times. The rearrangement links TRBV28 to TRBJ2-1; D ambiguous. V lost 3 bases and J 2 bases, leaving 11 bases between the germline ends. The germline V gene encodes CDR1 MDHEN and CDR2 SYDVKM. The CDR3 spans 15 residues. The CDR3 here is CASSFLGDAYNEQFF. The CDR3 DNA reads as TGTGCCAGCAGTTTCCTCGGCGACGCCTACAATGAGCAGTTCTTC.

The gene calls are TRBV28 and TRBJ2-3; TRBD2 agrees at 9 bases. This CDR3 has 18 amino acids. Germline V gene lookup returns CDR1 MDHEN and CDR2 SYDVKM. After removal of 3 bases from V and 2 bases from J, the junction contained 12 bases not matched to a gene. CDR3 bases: TGTGCCAGCAGTTTCGGCCCGAATGGCGGGAGGGCCACAGATACGCAGTATTTT. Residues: CASSFGPNGGRATDTQYF.

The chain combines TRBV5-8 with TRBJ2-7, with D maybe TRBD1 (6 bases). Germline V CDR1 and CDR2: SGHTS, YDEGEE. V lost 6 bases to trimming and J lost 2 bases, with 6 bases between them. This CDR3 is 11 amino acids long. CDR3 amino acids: CASNRAYEQYF. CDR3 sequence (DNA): TGTGCCAGCAACAGGGCCTACGAGCAGTACTTC. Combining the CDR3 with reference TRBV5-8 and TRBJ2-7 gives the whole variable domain EAGVTQSPTHLIKTRGQQATLRCSPISGHTSVYWYQQALGLGLQFLLWYDEGEERNRGNFPPRFSGRQFPNYSSELNVNALELEDSALYLCASNRAYEQYFGPGTRLTVT.

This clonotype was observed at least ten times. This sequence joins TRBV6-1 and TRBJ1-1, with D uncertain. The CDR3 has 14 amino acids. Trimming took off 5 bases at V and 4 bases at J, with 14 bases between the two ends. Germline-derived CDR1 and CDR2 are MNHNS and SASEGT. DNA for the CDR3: TGTGCCAGCAGTTCCCCAGGCCTCTCCACTGAAGCTTTCTTT. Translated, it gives CASSSPGLSTEAFF.

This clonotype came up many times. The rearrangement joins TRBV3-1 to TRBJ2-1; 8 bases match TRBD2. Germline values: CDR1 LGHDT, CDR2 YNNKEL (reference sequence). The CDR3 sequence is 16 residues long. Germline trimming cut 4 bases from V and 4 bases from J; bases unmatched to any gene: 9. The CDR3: CASSRQGLASYNEQFF. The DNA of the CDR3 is TGTGCCAGCAGCCGACAAGGACTAGCTTCGTACAATGAGCAGTTCTTC.

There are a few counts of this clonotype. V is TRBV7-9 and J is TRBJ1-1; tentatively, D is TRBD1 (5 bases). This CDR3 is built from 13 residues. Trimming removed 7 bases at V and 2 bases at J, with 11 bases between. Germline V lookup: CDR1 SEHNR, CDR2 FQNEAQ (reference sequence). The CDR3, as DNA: TGTGCCAGCACGGAACAGGAAAACACTGAAGCTTTCTTT. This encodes CASTEQENTEAFF.

CDR3 protein: CASSINGGTSPYNEQFF. The CDR3 nucleotides read TGTGCCAGTAGTATAAATGGCGGGACGAGCCCCTACAATGAGCAGTTCTTC. The rearrangement uses TRBV19 and TRBJ2-1, with TRBD2 as a possible D gene (6 bases). The CDR3 covers 17 residues. Trimming cost V 2 bases and J 2 bases, with 16 bases left between them. Germline-derived CDR1 and CDR2 are LNHDA and SQIVND (reference sequence).

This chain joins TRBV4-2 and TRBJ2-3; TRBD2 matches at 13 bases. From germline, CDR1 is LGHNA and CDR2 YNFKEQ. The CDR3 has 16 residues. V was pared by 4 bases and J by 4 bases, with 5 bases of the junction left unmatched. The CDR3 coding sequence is TGTGCCAGCAGCCCCAAGGGACTAGCGGGGCCAGATACGCAGTATTTT. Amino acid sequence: CASSPKGLAGPDTQYF.

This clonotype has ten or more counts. This chain's CDR3 is CASSSRTGGYGEQFF. The CDR3 nucleotides are TGTGCCAGCAGTTCTCGGACAGGGGGCTATGGTGAGCAGTTCTTC. This chain links TRBV6-1 with TRBJ2-1; 11 nucleotides line up with TRBD1. Trimming took 5 bases from V and 9 from J; bases not matched to a gene: 9. In germline, CDR1 is MNHNS, CDR2 SASEGT. This CDR3 comprises 15 residues.

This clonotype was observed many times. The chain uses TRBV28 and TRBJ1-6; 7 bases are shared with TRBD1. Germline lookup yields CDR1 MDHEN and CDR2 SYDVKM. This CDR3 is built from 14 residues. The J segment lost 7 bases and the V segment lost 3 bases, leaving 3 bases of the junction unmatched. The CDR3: CASSFRQGNSPLHF. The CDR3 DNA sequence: TGTGCCAGCAGTTTTAGACAGGGCAATTCACCCCTCCACTTT.

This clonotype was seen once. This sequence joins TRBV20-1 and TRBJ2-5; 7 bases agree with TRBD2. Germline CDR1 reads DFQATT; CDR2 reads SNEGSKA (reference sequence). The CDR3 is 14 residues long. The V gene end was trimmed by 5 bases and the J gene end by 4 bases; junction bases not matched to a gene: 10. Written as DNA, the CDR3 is TGCAGTGCTCCAAGCCGGACTAGAGTAGAGACCCAGTACTTC. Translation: CSAPSRTRVETQYF.

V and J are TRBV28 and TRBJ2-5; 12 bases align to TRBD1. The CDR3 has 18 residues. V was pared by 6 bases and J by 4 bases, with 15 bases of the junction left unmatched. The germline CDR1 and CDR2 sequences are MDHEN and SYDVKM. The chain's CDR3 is CASSQASSGTGGGETQYF. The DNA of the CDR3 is TGTGCCAGCAGCCAAGCCTCTTCCGGGACAGGGGGCGGAGAGACCCAGTACTTC.